This paragraph covers one TCR beta chain sequence. CDR3 length equals 15 residues. Germline-derived CDR1 and CDR2 are MNHEY and SVGAGI. V was clipped by 6 bases and J by 1 base; unmatched bases: 7. The entry originates in a study of blood T cell repertoires in COVID-19. Source study methods: Counts of nucleated cells, estimated from reference gene primer amplification, were obtained. Sequencing used immunoSEQ multiplex PCR; TCRdb keeps in-frame clones, though not all of them. Clone size and V and J calls were adopted from that table, with D and trimming inferred from the DNA. The sample holds 90,000 to 130,000 clones; roughly nine tenths are singletons and the top ten take roughly 4.5%.

The receptor's source is a man aged 35 to 55 with acute or convalescent COVID-19. J is TRBJ2-7 and V is TRBV6-5, with TRBD1 identical over 9 bases. The sequenced sample was peripheral blood. CDR3 bases: TGTGCCAGCAGCCGGGGGACAGGGAGATCCTACGAGCAGTACTTC. Protein sequence: CASSRGTGRSYEQYF.